Included here is one T cell receptor beta chain sequence, with context. This clone was observed a handful of times. Its antigen specificity is not known. No quality values exist for individual bases; no much larger clone is one base distant. The data stem from a study of cytomegalovirus exposure and HLA in healthy donors (dated by TCRdb to 2016 to 2017). Background for the entire study: According to an earlier analysis of a few hundred of the donors, about 170 million T cells yielded roughly 110 million unique TCR beta sequences and about 300 Gb of sequence data. An early release that covered about 600 HLA-typed donors contained around 300 gigabases of sequencing data and roughly 84 million unique TCR sequences. Of the 398 genotyped donors, 65% to 90% were placed in the genetic ancestry cluster associated with self-reported Caucasian donors. The study aimed to test whether signatures of past pathogen exposure could be identified by cataloging public T cell receptors. The study profiled the T cell repertoires of hundreds of subjects by immunosequencing and related them to cytomegalovirus serostatus. A separate validation cohort of about 110 different subjects was used in addition to the roughly 670-subject first cohort. To predict cytomegalovirus infection status, the study combined high-throughput TCR immunosequencing, statistical association of individual TCRs with disease status, and machine learning. A later analysis re-examined previously published TCR beta repertoires from 610 or so donors and added high-resolution HLA genotyping to investigate patterns of TCR occurrence. Rather than drawing on any new phenotypic data, the later analysis identified candidate immune exposures from TCR beta sequences and the way those sequences occurred across donors. To decide whether each TCR beta V gene segment behaved as functional or pseudogenic, an earlier analysis of approximately 590 of the donors relied on high-throughput TCR beta sequencing. Alongside the repertoire data, information on donor age, sex, ethnicity and CMV serostatus was compiled. In a later genetic analysis, genome-wide SNP genotypes for about 65% of the 666 donors were used, and that subset was treated as a discovery cohort. All discovery cohort repertoires had been generated on a single sequencing platform. HLA typing covered class I and class II loci at four-digit resolution. The number of typed donors differed by locus: about 620-640 for A, B, C, DRB1 and DQB1; 500 to 550 for DQA1; roughly 600 for DPA1; and about 470 for DPB1. A handful of DR-DQ haplotypes were treated as single units for association and clustering because of strong linkage in the cohort. Among about 400 genotyped donors of the cohort, an average of around 240,000 unique TCR beta nucleotide sequences was sequenced per donor, of which 15% to 20% were non-productive.

The cohort comprised some 680 healthy bone marrow donors. At the time of sampling, all cohort members were nominally healthy, though unrecorded immune exposures were likely present. The donor tested CMV seropositive and was one of the 289 seropositive cohort members. A peripheral blood sample was collected from each donor, and TCR beta sequencing was performed on peripheral blood mononuclear cells. The Qiagen DNeasy Blood Extraction Kit was used to extract genomic DNA from the blood cell samples. Library preparation used the immunoSEQ multiplex PCR assay. For the multiplex PCR, a mixture combining 60 forward primers for TCR Vbeta segments and 13 reverse primers for TCR Jbeta segments was used. A multiplex PCR assay on genomic DNA amplified the CDR3 region of rearranged TCR beta genes. Amplified TCR beta libraries were sequenced as 87-base-pair reads on the Illumina HiSeq System. Processing in the source paper ran as follows. A later analysis tallied 75 million to 95 million unique TCR beta chains across the 666 repertoires, and about 10 million of those chains were shared by two or more donors. A nearest-neighbor algorithm error-corrected the raw reads and collapsed the reads into unique sequences, merging closely related sequences to remove PCR and sequencing errors. V, D and J gene segments were assigned by aligning CDR3 sequences to IMGT reference sequences. For a sequence to be retained, at least a six-nucleotide match to both a V gene segment and a J gene segment was required. Rearrangements were called productive when the CDR3 lacked stop codons and stayed in frame with V and J; all others were non-productive. Following IMGT convention, CDR3 was defined as the stretch from the second conserved V-encoded cysteine up to the conserved J-encoded phenylalanine. In an earlier analysis of some 550 of the donors, sequences lacking an unambiguous match to a single V gene segment were excluded. An earlier analysis of 500 to 600 of the donors classified V segments as functional when productive rearrangements were above 56.7% and as segregating when the standard deviation between donors was above 5%. To diagnose cytomegalovirus status from the catalog of TCR beta chain sequences, a statistical classification framework was built. In a later analysis, V and J genes were assigned by comparing TCR nucleotide sequences against IMGT/GENE-DB human TR gene sequences. The TCRdist pipeline was used in a later analysis to assign CDR3 sequences and most-parsimonious VDJ recombination scenarios. In a later analysis, each TCR beta chain was defined by its CDR3 amino acid sequence together with its V-gene family, and reads without a unique V-gene family were excluded. To address suspected cross-contamination and a sequencing artifact, a later analysis removed 450 to 700 highly shared, low-generation-probability nucleotide sequences. For each public chain, a later analysis derived a clonal expansion index from normalized ranks of inferred template counts within each repertoire. Generation probabilities in a later analysis came from a VDJ recombination model fitted to out-of-frame rearrangements, and those results were checked against IGoR. Hypergeometric tests were used in a later analysis to score TCR-TCR, TCR-HLA and TCR-CMV co-occurrence, with a repertoire-size bias correction applied to the TCR pairs. False discovery rates were estimated in a later analysis by permuting HLA or CMV assignments 20 times. In a later analysis, co-occurring TCRs were grouped with DBSCAN, and TCRdist sequence similarity was added when clustering was performed within HLA-allele-positive subsets. Repertoires with fewer than 30,000 or more than 120,000 public chains were left out of co-occurrence clustering, as were about five repertoires with anomalous nucleotide sharing. TCRdb's version of the immuneACCESS table is confined to in-frame rearrangements and falls short of the full clone set. An unresolved V gene accounts for under half of the shortfall where checked; the remainder is of unknown origin. For V, J and clone size, that table is used; D and trimming come from the DNA. A total of over 250,000 clones appear in this sample, roughly 85% of them only once. Around 4% of the sample belongs to the ten largest clones.

The CDR3, cysteine through phenylalanine, is 17 amino acids long. Only the CDR3 part of the read is kept: 51 bases, read in frame from the first base. At the junction V is shortened by 6 bases and J by 10 bases; bases outside the gene matches: 22. The germline V gene yields MNHNS for CDR1 and SASEGT for CDR2. Results and caveats for the whole study, not just this receptor: A later analysis associated 15,000 to 20,000 TCR beta sequences with specific HLA alleles at a false discovery rate of 0.05. In an earlier analysis of roughly 560 of the donors, most TCR beta V segments were observed in productive rearrangements about 87% or about 30% of the time, broadly matching IMGT annotations. Compared with equally common non-associated chains, HLA-associated TCR beta chains in a later analysis were more clonally expanded and had lower generation probabilities. V-gene and J-gene trimming of TCR beta chains was associated with a missense DCLRE1C variant in a later genetic analysis, and the association was replicated in an independent cohort. A few of the identified cytomegalovirus-associated TCR beta chains were confirmed in vitro to be specific for cytomegalovirus antigens. The 87-base-pair reads could not distinguish some IMGT-functional V segments, including TRBV6-2 and TRBV6-3, so those segments were excluded. A later analysis reported that several top co-occurrence clusters appeared linked to parvovirus B19, influenza, CMV and Epstein-Barr virus. A later analysis found that TCR association rates varied across HLA loci, with DRB1 alleles showing the most associated TCRs and HLA-C alleles the fewest. Presence/absence analyses assumed roughly uniform sequencing depth across donors, an assumption that may not hold. A further reported finding was that TCR beta sequences accurately predicted the HLA-A and HLA-B alleles for most subjects in the first cohort. Correlated functional status among segregating V segments might reflect linkage disequilibrium, but an unknown experimental factor could not be ruled out. The classifier was reported to diagnose cytomegalovirus status with high specificity and sensitivity in both the original and validation cohorts. A later genetic analysis reported fewer N-insertions in productive TCRs among donors in an Asian-associated ancestry cluster than the roughly 640-donor mean. When HLA alleles, especially DR and DQ, strongly co-occurred, TCR associations were difficult to assign to individual alleles. In this cohort, only TCR beta chains were sequenced, and detectable features were limited by the absence of alpha or paired-chain data. According to a later analysis, most CMV-associated TCR beta chains appeared to be HLA-restricted, and the HLA associations seemed to be driven largely by CMV exposure. Because counts were too low, approximately 18 rarely observed V segments, including chromosome 9 orphons, were excluded from the earlier analysis of several hundred of the donors. The study listed 150 to 200 TCR beta chains as associated with cytomegalovirus. Across donors, most TCR sequences were observed very rarely, whereas some public TCRs were present in many individuals. CMV serostatus was the only immune exposure information available for the cohort. Because HLA typing was missing for some donors at each locus, association tests included only the typed subset. A cluster of highly shared sequence variants was judged likely to be a technical artifact of the sequencing pipeline. According to the authors, the approach could potentially be generalized to other disease states and immunological phenotypes.

This receptor was taken from a man in his forties in good health and CMV-seropositive. Material for sequencing was PBMCs. The sequence links TRBV6-1 to TRBJ1-1; 8 junctional bases match TRBD1. The CDR3 region: CASREKDRVFLLRAAFF. The DNA sequence is given as TGTGCCAGCAGGGAAAAGGACAGGGTGTTCCTCCTCCGTGCAGCTTTCTTT.